Each of the 17 T cell receptor beta chains below was sequenced from the same sample in a study of blood T cell repertoires in COVID-19. Method: immunoSEQ multiplex PCR; TCRdb's copy keeps in-frame clones and lacks some. Of about 400,000 clones in the sample, around 88% were seen once. Sequenced material: peripheral blood. The origin of the receptors is a woman in her sixties or seventies with COVID-19, enrolled during active disease.

The V gene is TRBV30, the J gene TRBJ2-7; weak D call: TRBD1 (5 bases). The germline V gene has CDR1 GTSNPN and CDR2 SVGIG (reference sequence). This CDR3 has 12 residues. V lost 4 bases and J lost 1, with 8 bases in between. The CDR3 sequence: CAWIRDSYEQYF. The CDR3 nucleotides read TGTGCCTGGATCAGGGATTCCTACGAGCAGTACTTC.

J is TRBJ2-3 and V is TRBV7-6, with 7 bases matching TRBD1. V gave up 5 bases and J gave up 2 bases; unmatched junction bases: 7. The CDR3 consists of 15 residues. In germline, CDR1 is SGHVS, CDR2 FNYEAQ. The CDR3 DNA is TGTGCCAGCAGCCCAGGGGGACCGGCCACAGATACGCAGTATTTT. Residues: CASSPGGPATDTQYF. The full variable domain, rest sourced from reference TRBV7-6 and TRBJ2-3, is GAGVSQSPRYKVTKRGQDVALRCDPISGHVSLYWYRQALGQGPEFLTYFNYEAQQDKSGLPNDRFSAERPEGSISTLTIQRTEQRDSAMYRCASSPGGPATDTQYFGPGTRLTVL.

The rearrangement uses TRBV9 and TRBJ2-1; 9 nucleotides match TRBD2. The V gene end was trimmed by 4 bases and the J gene end by 0 bases; junction bases not matched to a gene: 8. There are 17 residues in the CDR3. Germline V gives CDR1 SGDLS, CDR2 YYNGEE. The CDR3 reads CASSKSGGSFSYNEQFF. The CDR3 DNA follows: TGTGCCAGCAGCAAAAGCGGGGGGTCCTTCTCCTACAATGAGCAGTTCTTC. Combining the CDR3 with reference TRBV9 and TRBJ2-1 gives the whole variable domain DSGVTQTPKHLITATGQRVTLRCSPRSGDLSVYWYQQSLDQGLQFLIQYYNGEERAKGNILERFSAQQFPDLHSELNLSSLELGDSALYFCASSKSGGSFSYNEQFFGPGTRLTVL.

The J gene is TRBJ1-6, the V gene TRBV27; TRBD1 is a possible D gene (6 bases). The germline V and J ends were trimmed by 5 bases and 6 bases, with 14 bases remaining between them. CDR1 and CDR2 (germline): MNHEY, SMNVEV (reference sequence). This CDR3 has 15 amino acids. The chain's CDR3 is CASSPNRASNSPLHF. For the CDR3, the DNA is TGTGCCAGCAGTCCTAACAGGGCTTCTAATTCACCCCTCCACTTT.

The chain combines TRBV5-6 with TRBJ2-7, with a possible D match to TRBD1 (5 bases). Germline-derived CDR1 and CDR2 are SGHDT and YYEEEE. The V gene lost 6 bases and the J gene lost 5 bases, with 15 bases spanning the gap. There are 13 residues in the CDR3. For the CDR3, the DNA is TGTGCCAGCACCCATTGGGGCCGCGACGAGCAGTACTTC. Its protein is CASTHWGRDEQYF.

The CDR3 is CASSPGQGHYEQYF. The DNA for the CDR3 is TGCGCCAGCAGCCCGGGACAGGGGCACTACGAGCAGTACTTC. This chain links TRBV5-1 with TRBJ2-7; TRBD1 aligns across 10 bases. This CDR3 comprises 14 residues. Looked up from germline, CDR1 is SGHRS and CDR2 is YFSETQ. V trimming: 4 bases; J trimming: 3 bases; junction bases outside the gene matches: 4.

This rearrangement joins TRBV12-3 or TRBV12-4 to TRBJ2-7; TRBD1 agrees at 7 bases. The CDR3 runs 12 residues. J was trimmed by 3 bases and V by 5 bases; bases with no gene match: 1. CDR3 protein: CASSGDSYEQYF. For the CDR3, the DNA is TGTGCCAGCAGTGGGGACAGCTACGAGCAGTACTTC.

The rearrangement uses TRBV21-1 and TRBJ2-2; the table calls TRBD2, which could not be checked here. TRBV21-1 is a pseudogene segment. The CDR3 length is 20 residues. The DNA for the CDR3 is TGTGCCAGCAGCATTGGAAGGGTGAGCGGGGGGGCCCCCAACACCGGGGAGCTGTTTTTT. Its translation is CASSIGRVSGGAPNTGELFF.

The rearrangement uses TRBV6-6 and TRBJ1-2, with 8 bases that match TRBD1. This CDR3 has 12 amino acids. The V segment lost 5 bases and the J segment 8 bases; nucleotides outside the gene matches: 4. From germline, CDR1 is MNHNY and CDR2 SVGAGI (reference sequence). The CDR3 spells CASSQGARGYTF. CDR3 sequence (DNA): TGTGCCAGCAGTCAGGGGGCGCGGGGCTACACCTTC.

V usage is TRBV7-9 and J usage is TRBJ1-5; 7 bases are shared with TRBD1. With 0 bases clipped from V and 4 bases from J, the junction kept 3 bases outside the gene matches. CDR1 is SEHNR, CDR2 FQNEAQ, per germline (reference sequence). The CDR3 is 15 amino acids. CDR3 amino acids: CASSLAGGANQPQHF. Here the CDR3 DNA reads TGTGCCAGCAGCTTAGCAGGGGGCGCGAATCAGCCCCAGCATTTT. The full variable domain, rest sourced from reference TRBV7-9 and TRBJ1-5, is DTGVSQNPRHKITKRGQNVTFRCDPISEHNRLYWYRQTLGQGPEFLTYFQNEAQLEKSRLLSDRFSAERPKGSFSTLEIQRTEQGDSAMYLCASSLAGGANQPQHFGDGTRLSIL.

Written as DNA, the CDR3 is TGTGCCAGCAGCATCCCCCTTAGCGGGGGGGCAGGGGAGACCCAGTACTTC. As protein: CASSIPLSGGAGETQYF. This chain joins TRBV7-6 and TRBJ2-5; 11 positions match TRBD2. The V gene's germline CDR1 is SGHVS and CDR2 FNYEAQ. V shed 5 bases, J shed 5 bases, and the junction held 13 bases outside the gene matches. This CDR3 has 17 residues.

The chain employs TRBV9 and TRBJ1-6; a possible D gene is TRBD1 (6 bases). The germline V and J ends were trimmed by 0 bases and 13 bases, with 14 bases remaining between them. The CDR3 contains 14 residues. Germline lookup yields CDR1 SGDLS and CDR2 YYNGEE. This CDR3 reads CASSVGTGREPLHF. The CDR3, as DNA: TGTGCCAGCAGCGTAGGTACAGGGAGGGAGCCCCTCCACTTT.

The gene calls are TRBV9 and TRBJ1-2; 8 nucleotides agree with TRBD1. Germline CDR1 and CDR2: SGDLS and YYNGEE. The junction had 9 bases not matched to a gene; V was cut back by 0 bases and J by 8 bases. This CDR3 is 15 amino acids long. The CDR3 DNA reads TGTGCCAGCAGCGTAGATCGTTCGACAGGGGCCGGCTACACCTTC. Translated: CASSVDRSTGAGYTF.

This clone was seen a single time. The CDR3 DNA is TGTGCCAGCAGCAAAGATAGAAGTTTTTACGAGCAGTACTTC. As protein: CASSKDRSFYEQYF. The chain combines TRBV21-1 with TRBJ2-7; the table's D call TRBD2 went unverified against the DNA. TRBV21-1 is listed as a pseudogene. This CDR3 region has 14 residues.

The chain links TRBV4-1 to TRBJ1-1; 11 bases map to TRBD1. Germline loops: CDR1 MGHRA, CDR2 YSYEKL. The CDR3 runs 15 residues. With V trimmed by 4 bases and J by 2 bases, 3 bases remained unmatched. The CDR3 region has the DNA TGCGCCAGCAGCCGGGGACAGGGGGTAAACACTGAAGCTTTCTTT. This encodes CASSRGQGVNTEAFF.

This chain connects TRBV27 to TRBJ2-1; 15 nucleotides agree with TRBD2. V shed 8 bases and J 9 bases; nucleotides not matched to a gene: 5. The CDR3 covers 14 residues. Germline values: CDR1 MNHEY, CDR2 SMNVEV (reference sequence). CDR3 bases: TGTGCCAGCGGACTAGCGGGGGGGCTTAGTGAGCAGTTCTTC. Its protein is CASGLAGGLSEQFF.

This clone was detected once. The chain joins TRBV5-1 to TRBJ1-1, with 8 nucleotides matching TRBD1. Germline values: CDR1 SGHRS, CDR2 YFSETQ. There are 15 residues in the CDR3. V was pared by 2 bases and J by 0 bases, with 3 bases of the junction left unmatched. CDR3 in amino acids: CASSFVDRVNTEAFF. The CDR3 coding sequence is TGCGCCAGCAGCTTTGTGGACAGGGTGAACACTGAAGCTTTCTTT. Looking up the rest from reference TRBV5-1 and TRBJ1-1 gives the full variable domain: KAGVTQTPRYLIKTRGQQVTLSCSPISGHRSVSWYQQTPGQGLQFLFEYFSETQRNKGNFPGRFSGRQFSNSRSEMNVSTLELGDSALYLCASSFVDRVNTEAFFGQGTRLTVV.